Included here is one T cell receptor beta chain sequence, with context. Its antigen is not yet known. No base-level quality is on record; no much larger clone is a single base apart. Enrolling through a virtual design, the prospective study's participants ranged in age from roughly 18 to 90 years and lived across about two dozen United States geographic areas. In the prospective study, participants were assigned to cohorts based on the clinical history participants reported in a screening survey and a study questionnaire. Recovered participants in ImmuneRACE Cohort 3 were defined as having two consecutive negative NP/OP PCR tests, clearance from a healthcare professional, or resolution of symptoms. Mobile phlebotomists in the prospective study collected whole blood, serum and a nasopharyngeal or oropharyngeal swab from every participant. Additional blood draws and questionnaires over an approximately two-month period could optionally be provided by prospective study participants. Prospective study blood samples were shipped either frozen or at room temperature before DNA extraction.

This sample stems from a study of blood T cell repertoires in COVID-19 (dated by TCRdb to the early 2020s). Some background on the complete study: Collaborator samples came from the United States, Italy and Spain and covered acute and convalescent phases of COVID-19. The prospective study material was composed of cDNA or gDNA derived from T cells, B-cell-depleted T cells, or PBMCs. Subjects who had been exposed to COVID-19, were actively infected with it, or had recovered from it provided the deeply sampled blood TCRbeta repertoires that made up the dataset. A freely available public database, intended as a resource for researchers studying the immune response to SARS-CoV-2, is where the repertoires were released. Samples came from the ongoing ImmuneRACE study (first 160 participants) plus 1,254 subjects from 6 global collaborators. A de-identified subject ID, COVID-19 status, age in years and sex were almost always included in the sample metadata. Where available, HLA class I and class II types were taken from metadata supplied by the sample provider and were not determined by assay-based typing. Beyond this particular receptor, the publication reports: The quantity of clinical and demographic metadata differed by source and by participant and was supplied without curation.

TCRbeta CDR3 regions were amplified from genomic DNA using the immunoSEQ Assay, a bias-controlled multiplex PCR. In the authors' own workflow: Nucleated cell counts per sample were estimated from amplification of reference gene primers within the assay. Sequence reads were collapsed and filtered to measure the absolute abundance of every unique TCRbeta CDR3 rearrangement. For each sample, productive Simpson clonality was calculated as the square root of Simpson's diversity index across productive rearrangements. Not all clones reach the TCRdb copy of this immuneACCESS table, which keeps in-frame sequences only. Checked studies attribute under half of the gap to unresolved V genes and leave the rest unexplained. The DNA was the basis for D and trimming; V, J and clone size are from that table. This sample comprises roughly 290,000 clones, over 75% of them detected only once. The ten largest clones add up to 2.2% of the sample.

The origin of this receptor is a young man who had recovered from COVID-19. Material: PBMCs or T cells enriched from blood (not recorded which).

CDR3 region: CASSIDVGGDQDEKLFF. The nucleotide sequence is given as TGTGCCAGTAGTATAGATGTTGGGGGCGATCAGGATGAAAAACTGTTTTTT. This chain joins TRBV19 to TRBJ1-4, with a tentative D gene TRBD1 over 6 matching bases. V is cut by 0 bases and J by 6 bases, and the space between the germline ends is 17 bases. There are 17 amino acids in the CDR3, from cysteine to phenylalanine inclusive. The kept DNA is CDR3 alone, 51 bases in frame from the first base. The germline V gene (reference sequence) specifies LNHDA as CDR1 and SQIVND as CDR2. Where the CDR3 stops, the reference TRBV19 and TRBJ1-4 genes take over; the full variable domain is DGGITQSPKYLFRKEGQNVTLSCEQNLNHDAMYWYRQDPGQGLRLIYYSQIVNDFQKGDIAEGYSVSREKKESFPLTVTSAQKNPTAFYLCASSIDVGGDQDEKLFFGSGTQLSVL.